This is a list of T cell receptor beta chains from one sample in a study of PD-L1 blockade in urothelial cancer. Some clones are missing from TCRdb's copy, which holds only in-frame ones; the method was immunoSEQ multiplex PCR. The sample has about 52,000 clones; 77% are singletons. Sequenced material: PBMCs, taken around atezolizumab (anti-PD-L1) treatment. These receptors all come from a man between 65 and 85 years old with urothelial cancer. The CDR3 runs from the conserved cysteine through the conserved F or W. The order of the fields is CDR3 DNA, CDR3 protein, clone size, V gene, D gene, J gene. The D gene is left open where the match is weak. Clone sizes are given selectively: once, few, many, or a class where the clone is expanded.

TGTGCCAGCAGCCAAGAAACAGGGTCCTCCTATAATTCACCCCTCCACTTT	CASSQETGSSYNSPLHF	-	TRBV4-2	-	TRBJ1-6
TGTGCCAGCAGCCACGGGACCCATGGGGGGAGCGAGCAGTACTTC	CASSHGTHGGSEQYF	-	TRBV6-6	-	TRBJ2-7
TGTGCTAGTGCCAAGGCCGCACAGGGTTCGAACACTGAAGCTTTCTTT	CASAKAAQGSNTEAFF	few	TRBV12-5	-	TRBJ1-1
TGTGCCAGCAGCGCCACTAGCGGGAGGTACAATGAGCAGTTCTTC	CASSATSGRYNEQFF	few	TRBV9	TRBD2	TRBJ2-1
-	CASSKGEWEWASGNYEQYF	-	TRBV21-1	-	TRBJ2-7
TGTGCCAGCAGCTTAGCTAGCGGGAGGTTTGATGAGCAGTTCTTC	CASSLASGRFDEQFF	-	TRBV7-2	TRBD2	TRBJ2-1
TGTGCCAGCAGCCCAAGGGGGACCGGGGAGCTGTTTTTT	CASSPRGTGELFF	-	TRBV14	-	TRBJ2-2
TGTGCCAGCTCACCGGGGACACGGCGGGAGCAGTACTTC	CASSPGTRREQYF	-	TRBV18	-	TRBJ2-7
TGTGCCAGCTCACCACCTGTACGGGGGTTCGGGGAAAAACTGTTTTTT	CASSPPVRGFGEKLFF	-	TRBV18	-	TRBJ1-4
TGTGCCAGTAGTATATCCGGGAACAATGAGCAGTTCTTC	CASSISGNNEQFF	-	TRBV19	-	TRBJ2-1
TGTGCCAGCAGCTTAGACCGGGCCTACGAGCAGTACTTC	CASSLDRAYEQYF	-	TRBV7-2	-	TRBJ2-7
TGTGCCAGCAGCTCTCGAGGTGACGGAATGAACACTGAAGCTTTCTTT	CASSSRGDGMNTEAFF	-	TRBV11-2	-	TRBJ1-1
TGTGCCAGCAGCTTGGTCGAAAGTAATAGTTCACCCCTCCACTTT	CASSLVESNSSPLHF	-	TRBV5-4	-	TRBJ1-6
TGTGCCAGCAGCGCGACAGACTATGGCTACACCTTC	CASSATDYGYTF	-	TRBV9	-	TRBJ1-2
TGTGCCAGCAGTCACCTCGGGGGGGCCCTACAAGAGACCCAGTACTTC	CASSHLGGALQETQYF	-	TRBV7-2	TRBD2	TRBJ2-5
TGTGCCAGCTCACCGACTAGCGGTGAGCAGTTCTTC	CASSPTSGEQFF	-	TRBV18	TRBD2	TRBJ2-1
TGTGCCACTCGGGACAGGGAATACGAGCAGTACTTC	CATRDREYEQYF	-	TRBV10-3	TRBD1	TRBJ2-7
TGTGCCAGCAGCTTTGACAGGGTCACTGAAGCTTTCTTT	CASSFDRVTEAFF	-	TRBV11-3	TRBD1	TRBJ1-1
TGTGCCAGCAGCGTAGGCGGGACTGGGAATCAGCCCCAGCATTTT	CASSVGGTGNQPQHF	-	TRBV9	-	TRBJ1-5
TGTGCCAGCAGCTTACGGGGGGTATACAATGAGCAGTTCTTC	CASSLRGVYNEQFF	-	TRBV5-4	TRBD2	TRBJ2-1